Listed here is a single TCR beta chain. The target antigen is unknown. A far larger clone is just one base off, so this is likely a read error. Other nucleotide sequences from this sample produce the same CDR3. Generated by immunoSEQ multiplex PCR, the TCRdb table keeps only in-frame clones and is missing some. The repertoire includes 1 million to 1.3 million clones, 78% of them detected once, and 0.6% to 0.75% sits in the top ten. The source of the sample is a study of shared clonotypes between healthy human individuals. The CDR3 runs 15 residues. Per the germline V gene, CDR1 is MGHRA and CDR2 is YSYEKL. General study points: Clonotype sharing among donors likely depends on sequencing depth.

The chain combines TRBV4-1 with TRBJ2-7; tentatively, D is TRBD1 or TRBD2 (7 bases each). The sequencing sample was made of memory CD4+ T cells from PBMCs. Subset reported: CD45RA-negative fraction. The source is a man aged 18 to 35 in good health. Some clones in this sample may be carry-over from other donors' samples. CDR3 DNA: TGCGCCAGCAGCCCGGGACAGCGGGGAGATTCGAAGCAATACTTC. Translated, it gives CASSPGQRGDSKQYF.